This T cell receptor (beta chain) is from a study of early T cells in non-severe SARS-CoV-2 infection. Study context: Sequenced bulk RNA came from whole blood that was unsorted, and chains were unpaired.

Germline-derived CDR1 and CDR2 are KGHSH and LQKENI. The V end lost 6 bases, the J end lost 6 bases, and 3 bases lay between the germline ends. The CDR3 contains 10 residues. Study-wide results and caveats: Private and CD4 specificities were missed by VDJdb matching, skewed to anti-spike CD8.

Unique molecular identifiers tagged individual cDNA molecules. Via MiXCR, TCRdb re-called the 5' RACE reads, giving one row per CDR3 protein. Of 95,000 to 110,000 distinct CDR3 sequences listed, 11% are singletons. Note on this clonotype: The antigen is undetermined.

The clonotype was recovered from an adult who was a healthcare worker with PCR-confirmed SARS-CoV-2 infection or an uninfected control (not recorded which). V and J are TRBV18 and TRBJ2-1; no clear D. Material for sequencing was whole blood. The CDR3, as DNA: TGTGCCAGCTCCGTCAATGAGCAGTTCTTC. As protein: CASSVNEQFF.